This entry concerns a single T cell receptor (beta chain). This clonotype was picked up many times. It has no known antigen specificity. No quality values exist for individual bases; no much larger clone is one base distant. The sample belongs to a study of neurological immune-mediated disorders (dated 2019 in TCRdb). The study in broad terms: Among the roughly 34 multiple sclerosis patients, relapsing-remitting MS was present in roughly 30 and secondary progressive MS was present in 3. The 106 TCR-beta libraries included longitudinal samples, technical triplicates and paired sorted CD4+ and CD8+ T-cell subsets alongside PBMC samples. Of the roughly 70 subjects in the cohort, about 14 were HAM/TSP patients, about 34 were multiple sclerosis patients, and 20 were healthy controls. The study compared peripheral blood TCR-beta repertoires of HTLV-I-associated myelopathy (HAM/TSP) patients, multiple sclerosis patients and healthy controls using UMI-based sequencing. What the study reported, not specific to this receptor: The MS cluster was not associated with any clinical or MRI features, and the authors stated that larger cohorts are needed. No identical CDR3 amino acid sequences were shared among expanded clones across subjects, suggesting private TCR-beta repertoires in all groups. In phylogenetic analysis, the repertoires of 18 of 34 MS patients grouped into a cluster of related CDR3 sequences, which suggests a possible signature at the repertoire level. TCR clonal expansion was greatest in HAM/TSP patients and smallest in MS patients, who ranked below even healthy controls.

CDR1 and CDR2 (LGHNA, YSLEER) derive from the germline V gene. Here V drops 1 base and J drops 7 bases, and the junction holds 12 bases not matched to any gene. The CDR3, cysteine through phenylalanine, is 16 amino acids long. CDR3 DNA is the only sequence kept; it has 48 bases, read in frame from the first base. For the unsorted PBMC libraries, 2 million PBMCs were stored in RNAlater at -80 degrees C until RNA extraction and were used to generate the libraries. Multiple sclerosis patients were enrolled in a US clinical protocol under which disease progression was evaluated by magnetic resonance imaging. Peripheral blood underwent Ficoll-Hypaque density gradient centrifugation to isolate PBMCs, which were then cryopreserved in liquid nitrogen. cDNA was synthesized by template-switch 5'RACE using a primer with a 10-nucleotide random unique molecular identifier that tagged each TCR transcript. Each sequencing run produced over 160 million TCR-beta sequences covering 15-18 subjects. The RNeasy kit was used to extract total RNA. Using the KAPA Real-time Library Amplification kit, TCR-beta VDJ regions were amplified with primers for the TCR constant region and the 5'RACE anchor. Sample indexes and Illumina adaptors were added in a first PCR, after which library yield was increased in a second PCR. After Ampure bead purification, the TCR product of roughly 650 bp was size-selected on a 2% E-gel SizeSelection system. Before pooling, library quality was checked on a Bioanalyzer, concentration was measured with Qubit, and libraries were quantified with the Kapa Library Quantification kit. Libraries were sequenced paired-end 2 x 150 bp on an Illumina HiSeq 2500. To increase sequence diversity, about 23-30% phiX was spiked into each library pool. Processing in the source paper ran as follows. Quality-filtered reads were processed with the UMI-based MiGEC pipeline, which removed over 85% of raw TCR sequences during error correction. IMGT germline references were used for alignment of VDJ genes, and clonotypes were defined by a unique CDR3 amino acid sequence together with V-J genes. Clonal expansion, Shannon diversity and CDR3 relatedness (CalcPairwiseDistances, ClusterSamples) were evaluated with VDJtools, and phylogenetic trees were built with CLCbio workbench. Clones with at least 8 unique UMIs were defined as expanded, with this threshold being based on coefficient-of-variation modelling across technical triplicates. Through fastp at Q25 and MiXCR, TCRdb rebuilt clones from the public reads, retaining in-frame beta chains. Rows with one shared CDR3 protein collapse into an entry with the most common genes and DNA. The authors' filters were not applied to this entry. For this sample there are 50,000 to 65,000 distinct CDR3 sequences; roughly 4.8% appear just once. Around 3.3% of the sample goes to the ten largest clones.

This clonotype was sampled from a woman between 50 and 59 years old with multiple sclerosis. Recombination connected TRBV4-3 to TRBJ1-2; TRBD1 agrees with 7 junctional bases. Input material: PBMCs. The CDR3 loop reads CASSQAIRQGKSGYTF. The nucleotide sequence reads TGCGCCAGCAGCCAAGCTATACGACAGGGAAAGTCTGGCTACACCTTC.